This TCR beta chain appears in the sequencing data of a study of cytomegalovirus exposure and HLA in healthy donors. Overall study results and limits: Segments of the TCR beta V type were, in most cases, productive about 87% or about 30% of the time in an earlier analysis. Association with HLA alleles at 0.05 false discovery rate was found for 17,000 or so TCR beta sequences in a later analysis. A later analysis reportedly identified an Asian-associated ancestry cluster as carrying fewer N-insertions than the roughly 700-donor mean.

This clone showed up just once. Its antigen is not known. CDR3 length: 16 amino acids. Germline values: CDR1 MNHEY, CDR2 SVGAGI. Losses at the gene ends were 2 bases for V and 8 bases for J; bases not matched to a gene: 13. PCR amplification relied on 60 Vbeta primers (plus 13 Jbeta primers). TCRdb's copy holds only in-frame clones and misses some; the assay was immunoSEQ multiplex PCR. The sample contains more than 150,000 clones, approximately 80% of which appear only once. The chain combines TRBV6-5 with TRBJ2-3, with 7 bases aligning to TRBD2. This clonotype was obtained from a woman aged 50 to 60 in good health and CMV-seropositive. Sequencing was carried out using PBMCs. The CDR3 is CASSYLDSRGIRTQYF. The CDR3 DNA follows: TGTGCCAGCAGTTACCTGGACTCGCGGGGGATTCGTACGCAGTATTTT.